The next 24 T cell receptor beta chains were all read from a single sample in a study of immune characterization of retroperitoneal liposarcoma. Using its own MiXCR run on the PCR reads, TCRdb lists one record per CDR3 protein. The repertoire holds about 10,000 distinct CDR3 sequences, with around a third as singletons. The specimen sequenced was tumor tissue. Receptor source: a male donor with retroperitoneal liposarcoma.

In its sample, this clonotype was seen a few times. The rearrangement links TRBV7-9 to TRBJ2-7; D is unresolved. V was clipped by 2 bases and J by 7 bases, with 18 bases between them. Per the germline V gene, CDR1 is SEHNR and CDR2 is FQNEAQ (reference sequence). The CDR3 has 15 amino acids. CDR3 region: CASSLIPSTYNEQYF. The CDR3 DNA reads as TGTGCCAGCAGCTTAATTCCCAGCACCTACAATGAGCAGTACTTC.

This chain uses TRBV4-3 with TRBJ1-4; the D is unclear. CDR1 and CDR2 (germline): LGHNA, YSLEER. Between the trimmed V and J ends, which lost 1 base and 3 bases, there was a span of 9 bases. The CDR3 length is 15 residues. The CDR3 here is CASSQVQLANEKLFF. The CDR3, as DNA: TGCGCCAGCAGCCAAGTCCAGTTGGCTAATGAAAAACTGTTTTTT.

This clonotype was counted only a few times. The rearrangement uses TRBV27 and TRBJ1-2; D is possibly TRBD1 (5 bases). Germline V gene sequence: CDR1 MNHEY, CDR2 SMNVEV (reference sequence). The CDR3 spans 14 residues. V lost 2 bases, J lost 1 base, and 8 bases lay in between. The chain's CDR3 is CASSLAGYNYGYTF. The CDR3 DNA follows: TGTGCCAGCAGTTTAGCAGGGTATAACTATGGCTACACCTTC.

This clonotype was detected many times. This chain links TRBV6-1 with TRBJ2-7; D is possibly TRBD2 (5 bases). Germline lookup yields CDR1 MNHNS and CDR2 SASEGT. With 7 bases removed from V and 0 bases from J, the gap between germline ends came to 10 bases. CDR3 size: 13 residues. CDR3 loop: CASKRQSSYEQYF. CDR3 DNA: TGTGCCAGCAAGCGGCAGAGCTCCTACGAGCAGTACTTC.

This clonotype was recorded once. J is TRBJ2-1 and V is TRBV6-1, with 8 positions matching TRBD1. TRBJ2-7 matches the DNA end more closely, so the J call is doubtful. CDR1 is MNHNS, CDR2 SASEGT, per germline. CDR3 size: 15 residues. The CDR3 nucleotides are TGTGCCAGCAGTGTAGCCGGGACAGGCGGCTACGAGCAGTACTTC. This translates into CASSVAGTGGYEQYF.

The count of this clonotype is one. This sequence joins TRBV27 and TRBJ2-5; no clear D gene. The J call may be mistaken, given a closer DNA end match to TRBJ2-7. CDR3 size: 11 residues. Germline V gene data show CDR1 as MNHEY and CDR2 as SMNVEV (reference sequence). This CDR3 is CASSTTYEQYF. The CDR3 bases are TGTGCCAGCAGTACCACATACGAGCAGTACTTC.

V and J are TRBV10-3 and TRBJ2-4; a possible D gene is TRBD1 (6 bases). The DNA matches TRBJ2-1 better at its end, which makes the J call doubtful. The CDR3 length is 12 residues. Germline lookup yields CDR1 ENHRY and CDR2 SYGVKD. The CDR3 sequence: CAIRNRESEQFF. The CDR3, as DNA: TGTGCCATCAGGAACAGGGAAAGCGAGCAGTTCTTC.

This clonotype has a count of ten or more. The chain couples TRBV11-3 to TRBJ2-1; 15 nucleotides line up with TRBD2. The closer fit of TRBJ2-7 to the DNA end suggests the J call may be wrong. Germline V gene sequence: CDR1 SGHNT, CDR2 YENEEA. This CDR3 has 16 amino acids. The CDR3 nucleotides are TGTGCCAGCAGCTTAATCGGACTAGCGGGAGGGAATGAGCAGTACTTC. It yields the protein CASSLIGLAGGNEQYF.

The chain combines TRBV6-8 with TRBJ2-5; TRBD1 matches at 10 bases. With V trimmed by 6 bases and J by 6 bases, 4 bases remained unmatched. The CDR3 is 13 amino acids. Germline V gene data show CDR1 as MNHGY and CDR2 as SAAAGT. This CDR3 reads CASRPGQGKTQYF. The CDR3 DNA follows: TGTGCCAGCAGACCGGGACAGGGGAAGACCCAGTACTTC.

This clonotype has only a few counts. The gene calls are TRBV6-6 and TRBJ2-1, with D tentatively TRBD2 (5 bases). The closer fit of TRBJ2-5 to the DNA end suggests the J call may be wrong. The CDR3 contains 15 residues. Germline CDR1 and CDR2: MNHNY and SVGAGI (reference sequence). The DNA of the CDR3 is TGTGCCAGCAGTTACAGAGGGCGACGAGAAGAGACCCAGTACTTC. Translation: CASSYRGRREETQYF.

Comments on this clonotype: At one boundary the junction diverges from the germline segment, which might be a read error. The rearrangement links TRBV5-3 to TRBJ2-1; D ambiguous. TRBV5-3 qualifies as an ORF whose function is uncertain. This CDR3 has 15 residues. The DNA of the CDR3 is TGTGCCAGCAGCTCGGCCGCGAGAGCGCCGGAAGAGCAGTTCTTC. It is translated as CASSSAARAPEEQFF.

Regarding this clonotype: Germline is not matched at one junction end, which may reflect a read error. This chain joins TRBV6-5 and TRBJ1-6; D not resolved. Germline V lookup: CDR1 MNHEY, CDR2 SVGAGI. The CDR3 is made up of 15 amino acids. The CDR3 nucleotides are TGTACCAGCAGTTCCTCGCTCCCCTATAATTCACCCCTCCACTTT. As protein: CTSSSSLPYNSPLHF.

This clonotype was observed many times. DNA for the CDR3: TGTGCCAGCAGCTTAGACGGGATGGGCACAGATACGCAGTATTTT. This encodes CASSLDGMGTDTQYF. The chain combines TRBV7-2 with TRBJ2-3, with D possibly TRBD2 on 5 matching bases. The CDR3 contains 15 residues. Trimming pared 1 base from V and 1 base from J, leaving 9 bases between. The V gene's germline CDR1 is SGHTA and CDR2 FQGNSA. The full variable domain, rest sourced from reference TRBV7-2 and TRBJ2-3, is GAGVSQSPSNKVTEKGKDVELRCDPISGHTALYWYRQSLGQGLEFLIYFQGNSAPDKSGLPSDRFSAERTGGSVSTLTIQRTQQEDSAVYLCASSLDGMGTDTQYFGPGTRLTVL.

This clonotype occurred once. Here the CDR3 DNA reads TGTGCCAGCAGCTCCCGGGGCGGGCGGAATACAGATACGCAGTATTTT. This sequence encodes CASSSRGGRNTDTQYF. The J gene is TRBJ2-3, the V gene TRBV7-6; D is perhaps TRBD1 or TRBD2 (5 bases each). Trimming cost V 4 bases and J 3 bases, with 17 bases left between them. CDR1 SGHVS and CDR2 FNYEAQ come from the germline V gene. The CDR3 is made up of 16 amino acids. Using reference TRBV7-6 and TRBJ2-3 for the parts outside the CDR3, the full variable domain is GAGVSQSPRYKVTKRGQDVALRCDPISGHVSLYWYRQALGQGPEFLTYFNYEAQQDKSGLPNDRFSAERPEGSISTLTIQRTEQRDSAMYRCASSSRGGRNTDTQYFGPGTRLTVL.

The CDR3 region has the DNA TGTGCCATCAGTGCGAGGGAGTCGGCCTACGAGCAGTACTTC. Its protein is CAISARESAYEQYF. The chain joins TRBV10-3 to TRBJ2-7; TRBD2 might be the D (5 bases). Per the germline V gene, CDR1 is ENHRY and CDR2 is SYGVKD. Trimming stripped 4 bases from V and 2 bases from J, with 12 bases between. The CDR3 consists of 14 residues.

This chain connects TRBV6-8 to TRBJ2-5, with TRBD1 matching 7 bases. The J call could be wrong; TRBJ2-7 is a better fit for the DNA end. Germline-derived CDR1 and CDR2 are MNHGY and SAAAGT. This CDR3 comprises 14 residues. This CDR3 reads CASSLNRGSYEQYF. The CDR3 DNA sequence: TGTGCCAGCAGTTTAAACAGGGGTTCCTACGAGCAGTACTTC.

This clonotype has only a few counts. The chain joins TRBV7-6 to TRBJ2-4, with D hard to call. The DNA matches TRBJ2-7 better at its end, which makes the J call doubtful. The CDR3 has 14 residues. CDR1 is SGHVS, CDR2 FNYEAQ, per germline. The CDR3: CASSPEGLAYEQYF. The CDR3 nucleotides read TGTGCCAGCAGCCCCGAAGGCCTAGCCTACGAGCAGTACTTC.

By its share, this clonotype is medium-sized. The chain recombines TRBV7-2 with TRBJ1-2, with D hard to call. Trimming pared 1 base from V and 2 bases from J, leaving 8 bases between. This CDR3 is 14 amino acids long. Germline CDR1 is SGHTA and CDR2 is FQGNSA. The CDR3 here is CASSLGAGNYGYTF. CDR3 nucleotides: TGTGCCAGCAGCTTAGGGGCCGGGAACTATGGCTACACCTTC.

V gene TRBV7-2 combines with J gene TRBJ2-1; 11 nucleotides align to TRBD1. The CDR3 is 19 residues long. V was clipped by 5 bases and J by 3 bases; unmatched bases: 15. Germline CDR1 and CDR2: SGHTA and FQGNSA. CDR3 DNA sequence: TGTGCCAGCAGCCCCCTAGGACAGGGGGCTGGCCCTTACTACAATGAGCAGTTCTTC. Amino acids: CASSPLGQGAGPYYNEQFF.

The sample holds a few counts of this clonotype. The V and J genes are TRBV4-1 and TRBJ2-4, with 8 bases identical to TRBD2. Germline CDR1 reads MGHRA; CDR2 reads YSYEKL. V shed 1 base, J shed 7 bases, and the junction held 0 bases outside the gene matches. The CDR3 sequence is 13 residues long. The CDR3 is CASSQGTSNIQYF. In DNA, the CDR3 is TGCGCCAGCAGCCAAGGGACTAGCAACATTCAGTACTTC.

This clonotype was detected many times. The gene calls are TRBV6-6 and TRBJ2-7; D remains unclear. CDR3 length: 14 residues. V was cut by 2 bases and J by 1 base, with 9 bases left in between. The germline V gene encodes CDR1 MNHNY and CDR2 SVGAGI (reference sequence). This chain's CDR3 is CASSYMVGSYEQYF. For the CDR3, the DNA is TGTGCCAGCAGTTACATGGTGGGGTCCTACGAGCAGTACTTC.

The CDR3 nucleotides read TGTGCTAGTGGCCGGACAGATACGCAGTATTTT. Translated: CASGRTDTQYF. The rearrangement joins TRBV12-5 to TRBJ2-3; the D is unclear. This CDR3 has 11 residues. Germline CDR1 reads LGHNT; CDR2 reads FRNRAP. Between the trimmed V and J ends, which lost 6 bases and 3 bases, there was a span of 4 bases. Using reference TRBV12-5 and TRBJ2-3 for the parts outside the CDR3, the full variable domain is DARVTQTPRHKVTEMGQEVTMRCQPILGHNTVFWYRQTMMQGLELLAYFRNRAPLDDSGMPKDRFSAEMPDATLATLKIQPSEPRDSAVYFCASGRTDTQYFGPGTRLTVL.

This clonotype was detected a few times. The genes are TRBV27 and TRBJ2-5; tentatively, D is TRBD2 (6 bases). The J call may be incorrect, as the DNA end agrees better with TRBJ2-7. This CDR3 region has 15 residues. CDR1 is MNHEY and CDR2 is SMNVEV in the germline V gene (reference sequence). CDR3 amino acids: CASKKYRDFAYEQYF. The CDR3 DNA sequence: TGTGCCAGCAAGAAATACCGGGACTTCGCCTACGAGCAGTACTTC.

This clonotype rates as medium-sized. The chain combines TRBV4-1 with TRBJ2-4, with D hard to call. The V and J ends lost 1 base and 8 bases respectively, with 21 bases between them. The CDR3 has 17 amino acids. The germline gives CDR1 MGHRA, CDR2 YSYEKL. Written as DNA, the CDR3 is TGCGCCAGCAGCCAAGCCCTTCCCCCTAACCCCGGAGACATTCAGTACTTC. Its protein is CASSQALPPNPGDIQYF.